The 25 T cell receptor beta chains presented below share a single source sample, sequenced in a study of blood T cell repertoires in COVID-19. The repertoire was sequenced with immunoSEQ multiplex PCR; TCRdb's copy has only in-frame clones and lacks some. Of around 100,000 clones in the sample, more than 75% were seen once. The sample comprised peripheral blood. Every receptor here comes from a human donor in a cohort sampled during active COVID-19.

The chain employs TRBV5-4 and TRBJ2-7; a weak D match, TRBD1 (5 bases). The germline gives CDR1 SGHNT, CDR2 YYREEE (reference sequence). The length of the CDR3 is 16 residues. The V and J ends lost 0 bases and 4 bases respectively, with 17 bases between them. Written as DNA, the CDR3 is TGTGCCAGCAGCTTGGTCAAAGGCCAGGGAAGTTACGAGCAGTACTTC. Translating it yields CASSLVKGQGSYEQYF.

The chain joins TRBV15 to TRBJ2-7; D is ambiguous. The germline V gene has CDR1 LNHNV and CDR2 YYDKDF (reference sequence). V lost 0 bases, J lost 3 bases, and 12 bases lay in between. The CDR3 extends over 15 amino acids. The CDR3 DNA reads as TGTGCCACCAGCAGAGATCTGTCCCAGGTCTACGAGCAGTACTTC. The encoded protein is CATSRDLSQVYEQYF.

The chain is built from TRBV30 and TRBJ2-1, with a weak D call TRBD1 (5 bases). This CDR3 has 11 residues. V was clipped by 5 bases and J by 9 bases, with 11 bases between them. Germline values: CDR1 GTSNPN, CDR2 SVGIG (reference sequence). CDR3 DNA sequence: TGTGCCTGGGCAGGGTTCGCTGAGCAGTTCTTC. Translating gives CAWAGFAEQFF. The variable domain in full, completed from reference TRBV30 and TRBJ2-1, reads SQTIHQWPATLVQPVGSPLSLECTVEGTSNPNLYWYRQAAGRGLQLLFYSVGIGQISSEVPQNLSASRPQDRQFILSSKKLLLSDSGFYLCAWAGFAEQFFGPGTRLTVL.

The V call is TRBV27, the J call TRBJ2-3; 8 bases are shared with TRBD2. Germline V gene lookup returns CDR1 MNHEY and CDR2 SMNVEV (reference sequence). V was clipped by 6 bases and J by 5 bases; unmatched bases: 13. This CDR3 comprises 16 residues. The CDR3 DNA sequence: TGTGCCAGCAGCCCGGGACTAGGGACCGGGAGAGATACGCAGTATTTT. Protein: CASSPGLGTGRDTQYF.

For this clone: Mismatch with germline at one junction end may stem from a read error. Different DNA sequences within this sample yield the same CDR3. The V call is TRBV6-2 or TRBV6-3, the J call TRBJ1-6, with D possibly being TRBD1 (5 bases). There are 15 residues in the CDR3. Germline V lookup: CDR1 MNHEY, CDR2 SVGEGT. CDR3 amino acids: CASSPRGGDNSPLHF. The DNA for the CDR3 is TGTGCCAGCAGTCCCCGGGGGGGTGATAATTCACCTCTCCACTTT.

V and J are TRBV2 and TRBJ1-5; TRBD1 agrees at 7 bases. Germline CDR1 SNHLY, CDR2 FYNNEI. CDR3 length equals 15 residues. V was clipped by 2 bases and J by 4 bases; unmatched bases: 5. CDR3: CASSEYGGQNQPQHF. The CDR3 DNA follows: TGTGCCAGCAGTGAATATGGGGGACAGAATCAGCCCCAGCATTTT. Full variable domain (rest looked up from reference TRBV2 and TRBJ1-5): EPEVTQTPSHQVTQMGQEVILRCVPISNHLYFYWYRQILGQKVEFLVSFYNNEISEKSEIFDDQFSVERPDGSNFTLKIRSTKLEDSAMYFCASSEYGGQNQPQHFGDGTRLSIL.

DNA for the CDR3: TGTGCCAGCAGCGTAGGAGGCATCCCAGATGAGCAGTACTTC. It specifies CASSVGGIPDEQYF. V and J are TRBV9 and TRBJ2-7; D uncertain. The V gene lost 0 bases and the J gene lost 7 bases, with 14 bases spanning the gap. CDR1 and CDR2 (germline): SGDLS, YYNGEE. The CDR3 is 14 residues long.

The chain combines TRBV7-2 with TRBJ1-2; 7 bases match TRBD1. The CDR3 totals 17 residues. The J segment lost 0 bases and the V segment lost 5 bases, leaving 12 bases of the junction unmatched. The V gene's germline CDR1 is SGHTA and CDR2 FQGNSA. The CDR3 region is CASSKNRDRSTNYGYTF. CDR3 bases: TGTGCCAGCAGCAAGAACCGGGACAGAAGTACTAACTATGGCTACACCTTC.

This clone was seen ten or more times. The chain carries TRBV9 and TRBJ2-1, with 10 bases lining up with TRBD1. The V segment lost 4 bases and the J segment 6 bases; nucleotides outside the gene matches: 10. The CDR3 length is 16 residues. Looked up from germline, CDR1 is SGDLS and CDR2 is YYNGEE. In DNA, the CDR3 is TGTGCCAGCAGCCCCCTGGGGACAGGGGCGCGCAATGAGCAGTTCTTC. Translating it yields CASSPLGTGARNEQFF.

The chain combines TRBV5-6 with TRBJ1-4; 11 bases align to TRBD1. The CDR3 totals 16 residues. Germline CDR1 SGHDT, CDR2 YYEEEE. V was pared by 1 base and J by 7 bases, with 6 bases of the junction left unmatched. CDR3 residues: CASSLTPGTGGEKLFF. The CDR3, as DNA: TGTGCCAGCAGCTTGACCCCCGGGACAGGGGGTGAAAAACTGTTTTTT.

A single count supports this clone. The chain has TRBV7-2 and TRBJ2-3; a weak D match, TRBD2 (6 bases). CDR3 length: 16 residues. Trimming cost V 5 bases and J 0 bases, with 15 bases left between them. The germline V gene has CDR1 SGHTA and CDR2 FQGNSA. CDR3 nucleotides: TGTGCCAGCAGCGCAAACCCCGGGACTAGCACAGATACGCAGTATTTT. It encodes CASSANPGTSTDTQYF.

The gene calls are TRBV6-5 and TRBJ2-5, with a possible D match to TRBD2 (6 bases). Per the germline V gene, CDR1 is MNHEY and CDR2 is SVGAGI. The CDR3 spans 13 residues. Trimming pared 7 bases from V and 2 bases from J, leaving 11 bases between. The CDR3 sequence: CASTPLAQETQYF. The CDR3 nucleotides are TGTGCCAGCACCCCGCTAGCGCAAGAGACCCAGTACTTC.

J is TRBJ2-7 and V is TRBV14; tentative D call: TRBD1 (6 bases). Trimming stripped 1 base from V and 9 bases from J, with 13 bases between. Germline lookup yields CDR1 SGHDN and CDR2 FVKESK. The CDR3 spans 13 residues. The CDR3 reads CASSQGVGGSQYF. The CDR3 coding sequence is TGTGCCAGCAGCCAAGGGGTAGGGGGATCGCAGTACTTC.

The chain carries TRBV5-1 and TRBJ2-5, with D possibly being TRBD2 (5 bases). From germline, CDR1 is SGHRS and CDR2 YFSETQ. This CDR3 has 14 amino acids. The V end lost 1 base, the J end lost 4 bases, and 11 bases lay between the germline ends. CDR3 nucleotides: TGCGCCAGCAGCTTGTCGGGGTCCAGAGAGACCCAGTACTTC. Its protein is CASSLSGSRETQYF.

The genes are TRBV2 and TRBJ2-3; 8 bases match TRBD1. Germline trimming cut 7 bases from V and 4 bases from J; bases unmatched to any gene: 7. The CDR3 consists of 14 residues. The germline CDR1 and CDR2 sequences are SNHLY and FYNNEI. As DNA, the CDR3 is TGTGCCAGCAACCCCGGACAGGGCGCAGATACGCAGTATTTT. Its translation: CASNPGQGADTQYF. The entire variable domain, with the rest obtained from reference TRBV2 and TRBJ2-3, is as follows: EPEVTQTPSHQVTQMGQEVILRCVPISNHLYFYWYRQILGQKVEFLVSFYNNEISEKSEIFDDQFSVERPDGSNFTLKIRSTKLEDSAMYFCASNPGQGADTQYFGPGTRLTVL.

The chain couples TRBV20-1 to TRBJ1-2, with D unclear. This CDR3 is built from 11 residues. Between the trimmed V and J ends, which lost 6 bases and 5 bases, there was a span of 10 bases. The germline V gene encodes CDR1 DFQATT and CDR2 SNEGSKA (reference sequence). The CDR3 nucleotides read TGCAGTGCGCAGACGGGATATGGCTACACCTTC. Protein: CSAQTGYGYTF.

This clone turned up a few times. The chain employs TRBV28 and TRBJ1-6; 8 bases line up with TRBD1. V lost 5 bases, J lost 2 bases, and 8 bases stayed unmatched. This CDR3 has 17 residues. Germline CDR1 MDHEN, CDR2 SYDVKM. CDR3 sequence: CASSRGQGAPYNSPLHF. The DNA for the CDR3 is TGTGCCAGCAGTCGTGGGCAGGGGGCCCCCTATAATTCACCCCTCCACTTT.

The chain has TRBV7-3 and TRBJ2-1; D remains unclear. Trimming removed 5 bases from V and 4 bases from J, with 15 bases in between. The germline gives CDR1 SGHTA, CDR2 FQGTGA. This CDR3 is built from 15 residues. The CDR3 spells CASSPQTASYNEQFF. Here the CDR3 DNA reads TGTGCCAGCAGCCCGCAAACTGCTTCTTACAATGAGCAGTTCTTC.

Worth noting for this clone: This specimen includes other DNA sequences encoding the same CDR3. The rearrangement uses TRBV5-1 and TRBJ2-1; 7 nucleotides line up with TRBD2. This CDR3 is built from 15 residues. Trimming removed 4 bases from V and 5 bases from J; junction bases left unmatched: 9. Germline V gene lookup returns CDR1 SGHRS and CDR2 YFSETQ. The chain's CDR3 is CASSRTGGRDNEQFF. In nucleotides, the CDR3 is TGCGCCAGCAGCAGAACCGGGGGGAGGGACAATGAGCAGTTCTTC.

The J gene is TRBJ2-3, the V gene TRBV4-3; D might be TRBD1 (6 bases). The CDR3 is 15 residues long. The V end was cut by 0 bases, the J end by 2 bases, with 9 bases between. Germline CDR1 LGHNA, CDR2 YSLEER. In DNA form, the CDR3 reads TGCGCCAGCAGCCAAGAAGGACAGAACACAGATACGCAGTATTTT. It is translated as CASSQEGQNTDTQYF.

The chain has TRBV18 and TRBJ2-5; TRBD2 might be the D (6 bases). Germline V lookup: CDR1 KGHSH, CDR2 LQKENI. The CDR3 loop spans 14 amino acids. The V end lost 2 bases, the J end lost 5 bases, and 12 bases lay between the germline ends. CDR3: CASSPRRDDETQYF. CDR3 in DNA: TGTGCCAGCTCACCAAGGCGGGACGACGAGACCCAGTACTTC.

The chain is built from TRBV10-3 and TRBJ1-2; 8 nucleotides match TRBD1. Germline CDR1 is ENHRY and CDR2 is SYGVKD. This CDR3 has 17 residues. The V segment lost 2 bases and the J segment 5 bases; nucleotides outside the gene matches: 13. The CDR3 is CAISEPRGQGHFYGYTF. In DNA, the CDR3 is TGTGCCATCAGTGAGCCCCGCGGACAGGGACACTTTTATGGCTACACCTTC.

This chain joins TRBV7-6 and TRBJ2-7, with 10 bases that match TRBD1. The germline V gene encodes CDR1 SGHVS and CDR2 FNYEAQ. The V and J ends lost 0 bases and 2 bases, in that order; junction bases with no gene match: 1. The CDR3 is made up of 15 amino acids. The CDR3 nucleotides read TGTGCCAGCAGCTTAGCTGGGACAGGGGCCTACGAGCAGTACTTC. This sequence encodes CASSLAGTGAYEQYF. The whole variable domain, remainder taken from reference TRBV7-6 and TRBJ2-7, is GAGVSQSPRYKVTKRGQDVALRCDPISGHVSLYWYRQALGQGPEFLTYFNYEAQQDKSGLPNDRFSAERPEGSISTLTIQRTEQRDSAMYRCASSLAGTGAYEQYFGPGTRLTVT.

V gene TRBV5-1 combines with J gene TRBJ1-1, with no clear D. CDR1 and CDR2 (germline): SGHRS, YFSETQ. The CDR3 is made up of 14 amino acids. The V gene lost 0 bases and the J gene lost 5 bases, with 11 bases spanning the gap. CDR3 sequence (DNA): TGCGCCAGCAGCTTGGTTCACGGGGATACTGAAGCTTTCTTT. Translating gives CASSLVHGDTEAFF.

This chain links TRBV2 with TRBJ2-5, with 14 nucleotides matching TRBD2. CDR1 is SNHLY and CDR2 is FYNNEI in the germline V gene. Losses at the gene ends were 5 bases for V and 4 bases for J; bases not matched to a gene: 3. The CDR3 length is 15 residues. This chain's CDR3 is CASSRLAGGAETQYF. DNA for the CDR3: TGTGCCAGCAGTAGACTAGCGGGGGGGGCAGAGACCCAGTACTTC.